A selection of T cell receptor beta chains follows, all from one sample in a study of T cells in Graves' hyperthyroidism and ophthalmopathy. TCRdb re-analysed the multiplex PCR reads in MiXCR, keeping a single row per CDR3 protein. The sample holds fewer than 250,000 distinct CDR3 sequences, roughly 17% seen once. What was sequenced was blood. The receptors shown here come from a woman between 18 and 29 years old with Graves' ophthalmopathy. Each CDR3 is given with its conserved first and last residue. The order of the fields is D gene, J gene, V gene, clone size, CDR3 DNA, CDR3 protein. D genes are given only for firm matches. Size tells how often a clone was seen (once, few, many) or the class of an expanded clone, and some rows leave it out.

>-|TRBJ1-1|TRBV6-1|many
TGTGCCAGCAGTGAAAAAATGAACACTGAAGCTTTCTTT
CASSEKMNTEAFF
>TRBD1|TRBJ1-1|TRBV29-1|many
TGCAGCTCGGGACAGGGCGGCACTGAAGCTTTCTTT
CSSGQGGTEAFF
>-|TRBJ1-2|TRBV7-2|few
TGTGCCAGCAGCTTATATGGTTACCCCGACTATGGCTACACCTTC
CASSLYGYPDYGYTF
>-|TRBJ1-1|TRBV19|-
TGTGCCAGTAGTATAGAGAGAAAAAACACTGAAGCTTTCTTT
CASSIERKNTEAFF
>-|TRBJ2-5|TRBV18|many
TGTGCCAGCTCACCATCAGGGGTGGAGACCCAGTACTTC
CASSPSGVETQYF
>TRBD2|TRBJ2-2|TRBV12-3/TRBV12-4|many
TGTGCCAGCAGTTTTCTAGCGGGGAGCTTTTCCGGGGAGCTGTTTTTT
CASSFLAGSFSGELFF
>-|TRBJ2-3|TRBV10-3|few
TGTGCCATCAGTGATCTTGCAGATACGCAGTATTTT
CAISDLADTQYF
>TRBD1|TRBJ1-5|TRBV20-1|-
TGCAGTGCTAGAGAGAAAACGGGGACAGGGGTTGTTCAGCCCCAGCATTTT
CSAREKTGTGVVQPQHF
>-|TRBJ1-5|TRBV6-4|many
TGTGCCAGCAGTGACGGGGAATCGGGGCCCCAGCATTTT
CASSDGESGPQHF
>-|TRBJ2-2|TRBV9|-
TGTGCCAGCAGCGCGGGCCCCACCGGGGAGCTGTTTTTT
CASSAGPTGELFF
>-|TRBJ1-5|TRBV2|many
TGTGCCAGCAGGGTAAACGGGGCGCAAAATCAGCCCCAGCATTTT
CASRVNGAQNQPQHF
>-|TRBJ2-2|TRBV5-8|-
TGTGCCAGCAGCCTCTACCCCCCCTCAGGGGCGGGGACCGGGGAGCTGTTTTTT
CASSLYPPSGAGTGELFF
>-|TRBJ2-7|TRBV7-8|many
TGTGCCAGCACCGGGGGTTGGTACGACCAGGGGGAGCAGTACTTC
CASTGGWYDQGEQYF
>-|TRBJ2-5|TRBV13|many
TGTGCCAGCAGCGCAACCTCTAGGACTACCCAAGAGACCCAGTACTTC
CASSATSRTTQETQYF
>-|TRBJ1-1|TRBV28|many
TGTGCCAGCACCGATCGGGGTAGACCCTCGAACACTGAAGCTTTCTTT
CASTDRGRPSNTEAFF
>TRBD1|TRBJ1-2|TRBV7-9|many
TGTGCCAGCAGGGCGGACAGGGTAGCTAACTATGGCTACACCTTC
CASRADRVANYGYTF
>TRBD1|TRBJ1-1|TRBV6-5|many
TGTGCCAGCAGTTACTCGAAGGACAGGGGCACTGAAGCTTTCTTT
CASSYSKDRGTEAFF
>TRBD1|TRBJ2-5|TRBV5-1|many
TGCGCCAGCAGCTCAGGGGGCGCGGCCCGAGAGACCCAGTACTTC
CASSSGGAARETQYF
>TRBD1|TRBJ2-2|TRBV11-2|many
TGTGCCAGCAGCTTAGCAGGGGGCGCGACCGGGGAGCTGTTTTTT
CASSLAGGATGELFF
>-|TRBJ2-7|TRBV6-2/TRBV6-3|many
TGTGCCAGCAGTTACTCGGAAGAGCAGTACTTC
CASSYSEEQYF
>-|TRBJ1-3|TRBV6-4|many
TGTGCCAGCACCTCGACAAGGACGAGAAACACCATATATTTT
CASTSTRTRNTIYF